The clone carrying this TCR beta chain has a count of ten or more. This sample is part of a study of T cells after yellow fever vaccination. Production of TCR cDNA was by 5'RACE template switching, which also added a universal primer site and UMIs. A single record per CDR3 protein comes from TCRdb applying MiXCR to the 5' RACE reads. Of 50,000 or so distinct CDR3 sequences in the sample, 7.4% are singletons; the top ten hold 28%. The CDR3 extends over 13 amino acids. Per germline, CDR1 SEHNR and CDR2 FQNEAQ (reference sequence). V lost 5 bases, J lost 2 bases, and 9 bases lay in between. The sequence was obtained from a young man who received the YFV17D yellow fever vaccine. The material was CD8+ T cells sorted from PBMCs, obtained around 15 days after the first yellow fever vaccination. The chain uses TRBV7-9 and TRBJ2-5; perhaps TRBD1 as D (5 bases). CDR3 protein: CASSPDRQETQYF. The CDR3 DNA is TGTGCCAGCAGCCCAGACAGACAAGAGACCCAGTACTTC.